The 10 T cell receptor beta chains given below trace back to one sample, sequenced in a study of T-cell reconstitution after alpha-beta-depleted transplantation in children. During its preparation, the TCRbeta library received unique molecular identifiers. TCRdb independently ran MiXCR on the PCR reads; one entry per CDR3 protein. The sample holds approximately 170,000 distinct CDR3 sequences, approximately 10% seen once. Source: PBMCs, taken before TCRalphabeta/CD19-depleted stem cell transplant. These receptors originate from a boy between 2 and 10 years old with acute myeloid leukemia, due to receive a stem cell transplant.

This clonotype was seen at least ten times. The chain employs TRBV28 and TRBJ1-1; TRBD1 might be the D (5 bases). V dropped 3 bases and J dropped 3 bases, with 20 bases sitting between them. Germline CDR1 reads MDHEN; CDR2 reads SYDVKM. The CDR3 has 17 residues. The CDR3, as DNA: TGTGCCAGCAGTTTTGCAGTTGGGACCGACTGGGACACTGAAGCTTTCTTT. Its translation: CASSFAVGTDWDTEAFF.

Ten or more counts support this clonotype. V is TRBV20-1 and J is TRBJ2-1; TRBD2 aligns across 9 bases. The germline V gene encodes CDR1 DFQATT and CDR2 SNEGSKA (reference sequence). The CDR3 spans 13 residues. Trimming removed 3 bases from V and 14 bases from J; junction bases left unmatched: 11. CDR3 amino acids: CSARPGLAYMEFF. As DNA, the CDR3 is TGCAGTGCTAGGCCTGGACTAGCGTATATGGAGTTCTTC.

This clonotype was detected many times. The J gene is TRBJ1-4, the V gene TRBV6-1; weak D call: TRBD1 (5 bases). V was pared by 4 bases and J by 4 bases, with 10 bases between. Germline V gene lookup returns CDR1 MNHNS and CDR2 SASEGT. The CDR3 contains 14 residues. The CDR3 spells CASSAGTVNEKLFF. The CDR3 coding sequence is TGTGCCAGCAGTGCCGGGACCGTTAATGAAAAACTGTTTTTT.

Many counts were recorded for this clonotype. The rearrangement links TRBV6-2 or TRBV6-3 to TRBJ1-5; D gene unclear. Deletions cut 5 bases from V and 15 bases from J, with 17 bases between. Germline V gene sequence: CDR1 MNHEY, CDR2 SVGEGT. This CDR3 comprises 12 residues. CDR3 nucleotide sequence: TGTGCCAGCAGTCACCAACCTCCGACAATGCATTTT. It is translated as CASSHQPPTMHF.

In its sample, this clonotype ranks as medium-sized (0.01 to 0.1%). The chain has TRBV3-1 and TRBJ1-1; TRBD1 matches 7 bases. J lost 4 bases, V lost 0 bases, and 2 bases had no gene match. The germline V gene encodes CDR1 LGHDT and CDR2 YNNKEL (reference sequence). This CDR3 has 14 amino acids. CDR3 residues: CASSQEQGSTEAFF. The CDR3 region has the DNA TGTGCCAGCAGCCAAGAACAGGGGAGCACTGAAGCTTTCTTT.

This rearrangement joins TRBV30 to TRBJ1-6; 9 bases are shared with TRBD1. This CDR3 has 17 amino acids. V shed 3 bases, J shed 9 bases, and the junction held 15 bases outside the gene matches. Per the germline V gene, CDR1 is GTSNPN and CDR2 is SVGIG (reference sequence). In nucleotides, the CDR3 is TGTGCCTGGAGCGACCAGAGGCTCGGGACAGGGCGTTCACCCCTCCACTTT. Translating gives CAWSDQRLGTGRSPLHF.

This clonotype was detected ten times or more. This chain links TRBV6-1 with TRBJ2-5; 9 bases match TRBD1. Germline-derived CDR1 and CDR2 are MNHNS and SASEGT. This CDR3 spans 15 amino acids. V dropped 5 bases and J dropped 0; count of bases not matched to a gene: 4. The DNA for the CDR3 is TGTGCCAGCAGTCCCGGGACAGGGCACCAAGAGACCCAGTACTTC. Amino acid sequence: CASSPGTGHQETQYF.

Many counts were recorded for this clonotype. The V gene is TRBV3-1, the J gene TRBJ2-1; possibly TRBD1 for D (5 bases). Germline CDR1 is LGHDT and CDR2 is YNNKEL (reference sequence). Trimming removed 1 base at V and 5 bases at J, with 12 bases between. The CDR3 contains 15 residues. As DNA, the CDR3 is TGTGCCAGCAGCCAAGGTTTAATGGGGCACAATGAGCAGTTCTTC. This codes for CASSQGLMGHNEQFF.

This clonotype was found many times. CDR3 sequence (DNA): TGCGCCAGCAGCTTCTCACTAGCGGGTTACAATGAGCAGTTCTTC. This gives the protein CASSFSLAGYNEQFF. This chain uses TRBV5-1 with TRBJ2-1, with 9 bases aligning to TRBD2. CDR1 and CDR2 from the germline V gene are SGHRS and YFSETQ. V gave up 2 bases and J gave up 4 bases; unmatched junction bases: 4. This CDR3 has 15 residues.

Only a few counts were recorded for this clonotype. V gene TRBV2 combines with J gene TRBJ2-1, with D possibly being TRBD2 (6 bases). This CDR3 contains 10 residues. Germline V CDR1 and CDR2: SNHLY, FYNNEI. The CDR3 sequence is CVTAGNEQFF. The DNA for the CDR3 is TGTGTCACCGCGGGAAATGAGCAGTTCTTC.